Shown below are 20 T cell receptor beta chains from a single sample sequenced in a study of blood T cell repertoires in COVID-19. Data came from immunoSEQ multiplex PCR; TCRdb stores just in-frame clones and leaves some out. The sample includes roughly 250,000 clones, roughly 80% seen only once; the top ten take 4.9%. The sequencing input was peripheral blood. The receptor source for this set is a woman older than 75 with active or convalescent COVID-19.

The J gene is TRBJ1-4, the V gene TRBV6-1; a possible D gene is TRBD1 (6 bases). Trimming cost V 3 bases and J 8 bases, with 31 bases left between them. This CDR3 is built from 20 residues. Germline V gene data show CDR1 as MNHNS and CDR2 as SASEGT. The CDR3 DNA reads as TGTGCCAGCAGTGATTTTGGCTCGTCAGGGGTTTCGCTCGCTGGGGAAAAACTGTTTTTT. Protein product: CASSDFGSSGVSLAGEKLFF.

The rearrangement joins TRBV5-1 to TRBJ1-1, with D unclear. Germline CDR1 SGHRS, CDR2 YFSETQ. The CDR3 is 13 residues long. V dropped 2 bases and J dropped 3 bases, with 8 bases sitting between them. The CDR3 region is CASSFGFDTEAFF. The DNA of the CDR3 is TGCGCCAGCAGCTTCGGTTTTGACACTGAAGCTTTCTTT.

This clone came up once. CDR3 region: CASSQAGGGDIQYF. The CDR3 region has the DNA TGTGCCAGCAGCCAAGCCGGGGGAGGGGACATTCAGTACTTC. J is TRBJ2-4 and V is TRBV4-2; 7 bases agree with TRBD2. Germline trimming cut 1 base from V and 8 bases from J; bases unmatched to any gene: 5. The CDR3 runs 14 residues. CDR1 is LGHNA, CDR2 YNFKEQ, per germline.

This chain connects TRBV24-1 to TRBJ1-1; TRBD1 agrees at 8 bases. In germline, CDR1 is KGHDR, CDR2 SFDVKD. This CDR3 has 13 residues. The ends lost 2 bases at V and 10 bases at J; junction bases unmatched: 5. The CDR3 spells CATSDSPGGVAFF. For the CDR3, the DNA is TGTGCCACCAGTGATTCGCCAGGGGGCGTAGCTTTCTTT.

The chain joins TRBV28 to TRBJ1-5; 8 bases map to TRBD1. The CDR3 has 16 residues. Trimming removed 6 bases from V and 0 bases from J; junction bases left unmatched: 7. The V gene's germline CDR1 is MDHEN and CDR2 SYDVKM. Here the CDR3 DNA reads TGTGCCAGCAGAAAGGCAGGGGGCATTAGCAATCAGCCCCAGCATTTT. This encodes CASRKAGGISNQPQHF.

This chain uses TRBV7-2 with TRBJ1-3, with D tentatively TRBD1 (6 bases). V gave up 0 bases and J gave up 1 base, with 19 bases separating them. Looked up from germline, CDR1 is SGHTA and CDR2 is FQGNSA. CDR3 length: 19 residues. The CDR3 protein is CASSLARWRRTESGNTIYF. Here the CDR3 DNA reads TGTGCCAGCAGCTTAGCGCGATGGCGGAGGACAGAGTCTGGAAACACCATATATTTT.

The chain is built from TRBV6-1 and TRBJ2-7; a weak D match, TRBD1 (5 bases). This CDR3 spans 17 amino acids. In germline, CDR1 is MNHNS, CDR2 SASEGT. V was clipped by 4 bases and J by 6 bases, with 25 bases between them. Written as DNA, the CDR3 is TGTGCCAGCAGTGGACATCCCGACTGGGGCCAGGGCCTCGAGCAGTACTTC. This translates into CASSGHPDWGQGLEQYF.

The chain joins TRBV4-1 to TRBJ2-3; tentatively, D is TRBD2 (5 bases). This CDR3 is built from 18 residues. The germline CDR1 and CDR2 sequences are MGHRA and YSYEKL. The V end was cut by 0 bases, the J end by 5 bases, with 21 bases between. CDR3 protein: CASSQDLVWASRGDTQYF. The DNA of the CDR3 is TGCGCCAGCAGCCAAGATCTCGTGTGGGCTAGCCGTGGAGATACGCAGTATTTT.

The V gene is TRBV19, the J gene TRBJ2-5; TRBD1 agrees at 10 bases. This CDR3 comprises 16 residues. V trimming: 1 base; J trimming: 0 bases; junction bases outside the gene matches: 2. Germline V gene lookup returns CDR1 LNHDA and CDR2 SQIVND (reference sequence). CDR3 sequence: CASSIGDRGHQETQYF. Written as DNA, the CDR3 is TGTGCCAGTAGTATAGGGGACAGGGGTCACCAAGAGACCCAGTACTTC.

CDR3 DNA sequence: TGTGCCAGCAGCCAAAGGGGAGGTGCTAATTCACCCCTCCACTTT. Protein product: CASSQRGGANSPLHF. The chain employs TRBV7-2 and TRBJ1-6; D perhaps matches TRBD1 (5 bases). CDR1 and CDR2 from the germline V gene are SGHTA and FQGNSA. CDR3 length: 15 residues. Trimming pared 5 bases from V and 6 bases from J, leaving 14 bases between.

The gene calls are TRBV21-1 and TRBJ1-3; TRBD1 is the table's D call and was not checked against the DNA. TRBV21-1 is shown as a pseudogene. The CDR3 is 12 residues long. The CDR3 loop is CASPRAGNTIYF. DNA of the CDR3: TGTGCCAGCCCCAGGGCTGGAAACACCATATATTTT.

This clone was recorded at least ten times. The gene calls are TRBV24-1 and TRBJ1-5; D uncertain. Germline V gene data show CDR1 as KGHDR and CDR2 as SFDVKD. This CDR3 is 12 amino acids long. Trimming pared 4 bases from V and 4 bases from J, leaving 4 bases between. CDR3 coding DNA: TGTGCCACCAGTGAGAGGAATCAGCCCCAGCATTTT. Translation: CATSERNQPQHF.

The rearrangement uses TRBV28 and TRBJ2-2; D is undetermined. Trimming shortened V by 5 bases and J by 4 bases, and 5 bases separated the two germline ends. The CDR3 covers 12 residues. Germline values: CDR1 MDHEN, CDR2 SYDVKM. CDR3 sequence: CASSPSTGELFF. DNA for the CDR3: TGTGCCAGCAGTCCGAGCACCGGGGAGCTGTTTTTT.

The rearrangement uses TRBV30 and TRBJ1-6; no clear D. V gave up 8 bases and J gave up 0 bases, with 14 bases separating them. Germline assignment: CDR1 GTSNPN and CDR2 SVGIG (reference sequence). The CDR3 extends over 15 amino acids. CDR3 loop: CAGGLGGSYNSPLHF. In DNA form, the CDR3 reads TGTGCCGGAGGGTTGGGAGGCTCCTATAATTCACCCCTCCACTTT. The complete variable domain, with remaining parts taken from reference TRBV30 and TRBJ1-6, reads SQTIHQWPATLVQPVGSPLSLECTVEGTSNPNLYWYRQAAGRGLQLLFYSVGIGQISSEVPQNLSASRPQDRQFILSSKKLLLSDSGFYLCAGGLGGSYNSPLHFGNGTRLTVT.

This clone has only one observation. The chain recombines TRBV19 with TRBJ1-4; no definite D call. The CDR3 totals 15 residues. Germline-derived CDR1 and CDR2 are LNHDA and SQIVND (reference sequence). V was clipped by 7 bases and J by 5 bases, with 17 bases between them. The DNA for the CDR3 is TGTGCCAGTAAGGAATGGGCAGGTCGAAATGAAAAACTGTTTTTT. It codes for CASKEWAGRNEKLFF.

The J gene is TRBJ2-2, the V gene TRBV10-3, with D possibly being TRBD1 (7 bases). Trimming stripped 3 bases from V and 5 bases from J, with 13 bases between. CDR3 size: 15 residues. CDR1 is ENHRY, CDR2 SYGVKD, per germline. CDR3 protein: CAISDEGAGTGELFF. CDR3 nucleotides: TGTGCCATCAGTGATGAGGGGGCGGGGACCGGGGAGCTGTTTTTT.

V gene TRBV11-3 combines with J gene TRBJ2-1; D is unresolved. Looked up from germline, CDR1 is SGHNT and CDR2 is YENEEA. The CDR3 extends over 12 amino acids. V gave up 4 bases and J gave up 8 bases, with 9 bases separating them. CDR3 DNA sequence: TGTGCCAGCAGCTCTAGTGTCCATGAGCAGTTCTTC. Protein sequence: CASSSSVHEQFF.

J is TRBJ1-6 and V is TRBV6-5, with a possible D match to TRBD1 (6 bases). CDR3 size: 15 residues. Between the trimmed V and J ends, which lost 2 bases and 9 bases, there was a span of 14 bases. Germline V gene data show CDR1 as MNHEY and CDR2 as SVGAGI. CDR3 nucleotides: TGTGCCAGCAGTTACGGTACAGGGAGCGGTTCACCCCTCCACTTT. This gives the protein CASSYGTGSGSPLHF.

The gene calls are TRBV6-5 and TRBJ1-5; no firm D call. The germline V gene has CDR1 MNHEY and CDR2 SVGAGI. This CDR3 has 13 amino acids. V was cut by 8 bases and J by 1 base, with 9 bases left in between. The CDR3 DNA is TGTGCCAGCGAGGGAGGGAGCAATCAGCCCCAGCATTTT. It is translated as CASEGGSNQPQHF.

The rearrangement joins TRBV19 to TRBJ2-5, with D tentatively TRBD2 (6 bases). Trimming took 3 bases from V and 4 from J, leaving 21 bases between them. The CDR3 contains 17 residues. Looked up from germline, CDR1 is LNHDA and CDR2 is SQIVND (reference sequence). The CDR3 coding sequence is TGTGCCAGTAGTATGAGGGGTCTAGCGTGGGTAGGAGAGACCCAGTACTTC. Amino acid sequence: CASSMRGLAWVGETQYF.